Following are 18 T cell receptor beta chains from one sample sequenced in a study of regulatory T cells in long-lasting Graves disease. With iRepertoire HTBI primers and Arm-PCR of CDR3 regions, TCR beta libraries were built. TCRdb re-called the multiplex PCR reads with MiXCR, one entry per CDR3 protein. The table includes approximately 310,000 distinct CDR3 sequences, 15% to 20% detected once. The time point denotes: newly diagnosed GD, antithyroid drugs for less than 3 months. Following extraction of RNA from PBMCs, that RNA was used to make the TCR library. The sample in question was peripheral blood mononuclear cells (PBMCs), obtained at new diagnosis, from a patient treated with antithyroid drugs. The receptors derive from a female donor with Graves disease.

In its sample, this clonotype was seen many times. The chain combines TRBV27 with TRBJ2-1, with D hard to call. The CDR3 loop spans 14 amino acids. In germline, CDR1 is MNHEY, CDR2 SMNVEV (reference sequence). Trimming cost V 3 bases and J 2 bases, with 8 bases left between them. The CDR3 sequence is CASSLRGAYNEQFF. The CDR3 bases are TGTGCCAGCAGTTTGCGCGGAGCCTACAATGAGCAGTTCTTC.

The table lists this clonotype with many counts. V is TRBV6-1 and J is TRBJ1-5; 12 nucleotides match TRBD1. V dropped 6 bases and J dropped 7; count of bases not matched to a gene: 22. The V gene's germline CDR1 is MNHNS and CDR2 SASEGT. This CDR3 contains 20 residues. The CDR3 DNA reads TGTGCCAGCAGGCCGAGGGGGACAGGGGGCGCGTCAAGGGTTTGGCAGCCCCAGCATTTT. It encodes CASRPRGTGGASRVWQPQHF.

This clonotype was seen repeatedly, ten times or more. CDR3: CASGVVTGSTEAFF. The CDR3 DNA reads as TGTGCCAGCGGGGTAGTGACAGGGAGCACTGAAGCTTTCTTT. The chain couples TRBV28 to TRBJ1-1, with 7 positions matching TRBD1. The CDR3 consists of 14 residues. V dropped 8 bases and J dropped 4; count of bases not matched to a gene: 10. Germline CDR1 MDHEN, CDR2 SYDVKM.

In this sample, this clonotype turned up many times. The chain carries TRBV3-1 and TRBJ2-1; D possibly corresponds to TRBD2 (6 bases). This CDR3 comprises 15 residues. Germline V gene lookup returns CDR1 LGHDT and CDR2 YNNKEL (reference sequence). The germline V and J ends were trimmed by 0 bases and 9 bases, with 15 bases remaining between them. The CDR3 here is CASSQEGRTLGEQFF. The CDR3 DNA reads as TGTGCCAGCAGCCAAGAAGGGAGGACTTTGGGTGAGCAGTTCTTC.

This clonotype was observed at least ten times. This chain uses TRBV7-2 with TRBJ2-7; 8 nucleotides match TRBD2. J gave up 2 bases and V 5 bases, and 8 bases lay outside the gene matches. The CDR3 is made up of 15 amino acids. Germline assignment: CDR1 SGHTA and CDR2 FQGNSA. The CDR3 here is CASSRLAGTPYEQYF. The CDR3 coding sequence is TGTGCCAGCAGCCGCCTAGCGGGCACCCCCTACGAGCAGTACTTC.

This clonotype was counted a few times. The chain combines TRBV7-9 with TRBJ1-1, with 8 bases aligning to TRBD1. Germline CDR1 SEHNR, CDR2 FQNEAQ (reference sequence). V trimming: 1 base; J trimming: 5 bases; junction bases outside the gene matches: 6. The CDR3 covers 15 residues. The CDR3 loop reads CASSLETGGGTEAFF. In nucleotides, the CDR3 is TGTGCCAGCAGCTTAGAAACAGGGGGTGGGACTGAAGCTTTCTTT.

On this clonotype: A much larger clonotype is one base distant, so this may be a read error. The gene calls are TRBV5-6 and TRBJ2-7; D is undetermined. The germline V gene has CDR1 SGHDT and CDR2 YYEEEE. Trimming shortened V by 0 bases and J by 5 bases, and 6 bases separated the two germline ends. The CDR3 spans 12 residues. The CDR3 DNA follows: TGTGCCAGCAGCTTGGCCTGGGACGAGCAGTACTTC. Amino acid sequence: CASSLAWDEQYF.

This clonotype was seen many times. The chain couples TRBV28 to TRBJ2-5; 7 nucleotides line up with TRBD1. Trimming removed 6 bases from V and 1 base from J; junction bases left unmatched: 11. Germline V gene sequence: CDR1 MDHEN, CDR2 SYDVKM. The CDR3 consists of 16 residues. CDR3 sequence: CASSPNRDSTQETQYF. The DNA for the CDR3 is TGTGCCAGCAGCCCAAACCGGGACAGCACCCAAGAGACCCAGTACTTC.

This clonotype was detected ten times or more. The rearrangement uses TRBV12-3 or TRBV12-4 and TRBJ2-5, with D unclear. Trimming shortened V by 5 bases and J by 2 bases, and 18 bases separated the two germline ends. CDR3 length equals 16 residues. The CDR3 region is CASSRLPPPSQETQYF. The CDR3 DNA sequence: TGTGCCAGCAGTCGGCTCCCGCCCCCGTCACAAGAGACCCAGTACTTC.

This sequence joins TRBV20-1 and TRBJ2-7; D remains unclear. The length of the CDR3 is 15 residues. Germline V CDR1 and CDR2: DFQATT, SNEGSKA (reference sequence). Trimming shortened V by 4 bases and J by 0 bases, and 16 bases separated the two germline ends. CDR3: CSATGPELSSYEQYF. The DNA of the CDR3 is TGCAGTGCTACAGGACCCGAGCTGAGCTCCTACGAGCAGTACTTC.

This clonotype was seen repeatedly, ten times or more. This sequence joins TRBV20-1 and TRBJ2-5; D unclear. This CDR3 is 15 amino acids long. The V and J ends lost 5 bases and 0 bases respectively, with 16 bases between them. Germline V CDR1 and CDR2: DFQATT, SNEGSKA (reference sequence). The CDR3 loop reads CSAVPATLNQETQYF. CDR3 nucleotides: TGCAGTGCTGTGCCAGCGACCCTCAACCAAGAGACCCAGTACTTC.

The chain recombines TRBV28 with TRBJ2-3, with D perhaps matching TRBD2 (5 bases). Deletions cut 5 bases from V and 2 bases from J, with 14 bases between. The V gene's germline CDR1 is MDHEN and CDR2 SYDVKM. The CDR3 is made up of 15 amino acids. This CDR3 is CASSPSAVLTDTQYF. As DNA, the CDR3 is TGTGCCAGCAGTCCCTCAGCGGTACTCACAGATACGCAGTATTTT.

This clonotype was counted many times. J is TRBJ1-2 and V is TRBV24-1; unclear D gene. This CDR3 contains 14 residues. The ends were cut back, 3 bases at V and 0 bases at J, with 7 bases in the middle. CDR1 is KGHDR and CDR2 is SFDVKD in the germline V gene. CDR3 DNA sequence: TGTGCCACCAGTGATACCGGGTCTAACTATGGCTACACCTTC. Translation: CATSDTGSNYGYTF.

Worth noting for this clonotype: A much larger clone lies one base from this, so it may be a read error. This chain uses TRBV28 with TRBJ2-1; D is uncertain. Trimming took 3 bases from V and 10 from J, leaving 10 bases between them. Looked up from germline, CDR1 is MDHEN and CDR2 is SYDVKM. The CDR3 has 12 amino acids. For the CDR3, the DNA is TGTGCCAGCAGTTTCCCCGCTCCCGAGCAGTTCTTC. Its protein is CASSFPAPEQFF. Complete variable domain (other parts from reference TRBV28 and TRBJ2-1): DVKVTQSSRYLVKRTGEKVFLECVQDMDHENMFWYRQDPGLGLRLIYFSYDVKMKEKGDIPEGYSVSREKKERFSLILESASTNQTSMYLCASSFPAPEQFFGPGTRLTVL.

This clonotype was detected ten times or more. The CDR3 DNA reads TGTGCCAGCAGTTACTCGAGTACGGGGACCGGGACAGGTTCCTACGAGCAGTACTTC. Translating it yields CASSYSSTGTGTGSYEQYF. The V gene is TRBV6-5, the J gene TRBJ2-7; 8 bases match TRBD1. J gave up 1 base and V 0 bases, and 14 bases lay outside the gene matches. CDR1 and CDR2 from the germline V gene are MNHEY and SVGAGI. This CDR3 has 19 amino acids.

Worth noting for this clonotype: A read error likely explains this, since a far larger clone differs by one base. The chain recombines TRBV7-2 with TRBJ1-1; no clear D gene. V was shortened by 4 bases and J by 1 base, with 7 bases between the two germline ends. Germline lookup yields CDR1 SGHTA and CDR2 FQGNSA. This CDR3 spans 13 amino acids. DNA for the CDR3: TGTGCCAGCAGCTCGAGCGCGAACACTGAAGCTTTCTTT. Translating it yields CASSSSANTEAFF.

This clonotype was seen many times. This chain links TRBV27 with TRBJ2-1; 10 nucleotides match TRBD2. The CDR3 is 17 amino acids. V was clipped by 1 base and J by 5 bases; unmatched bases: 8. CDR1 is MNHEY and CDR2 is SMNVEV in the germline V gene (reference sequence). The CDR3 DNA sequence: TGTGCCAGCAGTTTATGGGCTAGCGGGAGCTTGGACAATGAGCAGTTCTTC. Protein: CASSLWASGSLDNEQFF.

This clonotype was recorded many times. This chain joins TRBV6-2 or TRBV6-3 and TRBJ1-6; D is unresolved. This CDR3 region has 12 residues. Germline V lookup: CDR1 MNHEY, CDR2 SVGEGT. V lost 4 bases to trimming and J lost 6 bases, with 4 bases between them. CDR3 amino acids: CASSWTNSPLHF. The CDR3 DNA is TGTGCCAGCAGTTGGACTAATTCACCCCTCCACTTT.